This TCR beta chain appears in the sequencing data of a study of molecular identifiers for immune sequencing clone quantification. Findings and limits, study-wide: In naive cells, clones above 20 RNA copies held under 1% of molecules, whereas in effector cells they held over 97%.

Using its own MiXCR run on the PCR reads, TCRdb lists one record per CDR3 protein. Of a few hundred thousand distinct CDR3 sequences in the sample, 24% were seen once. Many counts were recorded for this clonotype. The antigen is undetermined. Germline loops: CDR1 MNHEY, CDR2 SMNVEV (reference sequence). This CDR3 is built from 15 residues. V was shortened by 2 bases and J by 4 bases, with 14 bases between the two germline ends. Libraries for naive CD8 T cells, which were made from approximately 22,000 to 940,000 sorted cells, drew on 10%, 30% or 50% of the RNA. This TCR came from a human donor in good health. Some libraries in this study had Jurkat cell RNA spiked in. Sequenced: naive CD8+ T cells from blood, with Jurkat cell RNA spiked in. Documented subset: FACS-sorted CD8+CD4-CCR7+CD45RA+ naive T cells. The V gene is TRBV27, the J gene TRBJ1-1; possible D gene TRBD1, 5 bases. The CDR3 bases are TGTGCCAGCAGTTTACAGCAGGGCCGACTCACTGAAGCTTTCTTT. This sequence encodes CASSLQQGRLTEAFF.